The 12 T cell receptor beta chains reported below all come from one sample, sequenced in a study of cytomegalovirus exposure and HLA in healthy donors. PCR used 60 Vbeta primers and 13 Jbeta primers. Repertoires were generated with immunoSEQ multiplex PCR, while TCRdb's copy carries only in-frame clones and drops some. The sample lists approximately 89,000 clones, about 80% occurring once. Sequenced material: PBMCs. The receptors come from a human donor in good health.

The J gene is TRBJ2-7, the V gene TRBV5-1, with 7 bases lining up with TRBD1. The V gene's germline CDR1 is SGHRS and CDR2 YFSETQ. The junction had 8 bases not matched to a gene; V was cut back by 4 bases and J by 4 bases. The CDR3 contains 14 residues. The CDR3 coding sequence is TGCGCCAGCAGCCCAGGCCGCAGGGGGTACGAGCAGTACTTC. This translates into CASSPGRRGYEQYF.

This rearrangement joins TRBV5-1 to TRBJ2-3; a weak D match, TRBD2 (5 bases). This CDR3 has 15 amino acids. Looked up from germline, CDR1 is SGHRS and CDR2 is YFSETQ. V was shortened by 2 bases and J by 6 bases, with 16 bases between the two germline ends. In DNA form, the CDR3 reads TGCGCCAGCAGCTTTAGGGAGCGAGTGGGGGATACGCAGTATTTT. Its translation: CASSFRERVGDTQYF.

In its sample, this clone was seen a few times. The V gene is TRBV5-1, the J gene TRBJ1-1; TRBD1 might be the D (6 bases). Germline V gives CDR1 SGHRS, CDR2 YFSETQ. The CDR3 has 14 amino acids. Trimming shortened V by 6 bases and J by 1 base, and 13 bases separated the two germline ends. CDR3 in amino acids: CASTATGKNTEAFF. CDR3 nucleotides: TGCGCCAGCACCGCCACAGGGAAGAACACTGAAGCTTTCTTT.

The V and J genes are TRBV2 and TRBJ1-4, with D uncertain. V lost 2 bases, J lost 7 bases, and 20 bases lay in between. This CDR3 is built from 17 residues. CDR1 and CDR2 from the germline V gene are SNHLY and FYNNEI. The CDR3 coding sequence is TGTGCCAGCAGTGAAAGGAAACCCCTATGGAGTGGTGAAAAACTGTTTTTT. Its protein product is CASSERKPLWSGEKLFF. Full variable domain (outside the CDR3, taken from reference TRBV2 and TRBJ1-4): EPEVTQTPSHQVTQMGQEVILRCVPISNHLYFYWYRQILGQKVEFLVSFYNNEISEKSEIFDDQFSVERPDGSNFTLKIRSTKLEDSAMYFCASSERKPLWSGEKLFFGSGTQLSVL.

V and J are TRBV7-8 and TRBJ1-4; TRBD1 matches at 12 bases. The CDR3 runs to 21 residues. Germline V lookup: CDR1 SGHVS, CDR2 FQNEAQ. The ends lost 5 bases at V and 0 bases at J; junction bases unmatched: 16. The CDR3 here is CASSRAGTGGAGITTNEKLFF. The CDR3 DNA reads TGTGCCAGCAGCAGAGCCGGGACAGGGGGCGCGGGTATAACAACTAATGAAAAACTGTTTTTT.

The J gene is TRBJ2-1, the V gene TRBV19; 8 nucleotides match TRBD2. This CDR3 region has 15 residues. Trimming at V came to 6 bases and at J to 4 bases, leaving 8 bases not matched to a gene. Per germline, CDR1 LNHDA and CDR2 SQIVND (reference sequence). CDR3 DNA: TGTGCCAGTAGCTGGACGGGGGGGACATACAATGAGCAGTTCTTC. Translated: CASSWTGGTYNEQFF.

The gene calls are TRBV30 and TRBJ1-2; D call uncertain. V was clipped by 0 bases and J by 4 bases, with 15 bases between them. The germline CDR1 and CDR2 sequences are GTSNPN and SVGIG (reference sequence). This CDR3 is built from 15 residues. The CDR3 reads CAWSVMPLRGYGYTF. As DNA, the CDR3 is TGTGCCTGGAGTGTAATGCCCCTCCGGGGCTATGGCTACACCTTC.

The chain couples TRBV7-9 to TRBJ1-6; 7 bases align to TRBD1. J lost 9 bases, V lost 1 base, and 6 bases had no gene match. Looked up from germline, CDR1 is SEHNR and CDR2 is FQNEAQ (reference sequence). The CDR3 is made up of 15 amino acids. The CDR3 bases are TGTGCCAGCAGCTTAGTCCAGGGGGGCTCTTCACCCCTCCACTTT. Translated, it gives CASSLVQGGSSPLHF. Variable domain in full (rest from reference TRBV7-9 and TRBJ1-6): DTGVSQNPRHKITKRGQNVTFRCDPISEHNRLYWYRQTLGQGPEFLTYFQNEAQLEKSRLLSDRFSAERPKGSFSTLEIQRTEQGDSAMYLCASSLVQGGSSPLHFGNGTRLTVT.

The DNA of the CDR3 is TGCGCCAGCAGCCACCCTAATGGACAGCGCACTAACTATGGCTACACCTTC. This codes for CASSHPNGQRTNYGYTF. The chain couples TRBV4-1 to TRBJ1-2; possible D gene TRBD1, 6 bases. Germline CDR1 reads MGHRA; CDR2 reads YSYEKL. The CDR3 has 17 amino acids. V was shortened by 3 bases and J by 0 bases, with 17 bases between the two germline ends.

The V call is TRBV4-3, the J call TRBJ2-1, with 8 bases matching TRBD2. The trim removed 1 base at V and 5 bases at J, leaving 10 bases unmatched. The CDR3 has 17 amino acids. CDR1 LGHNA and CDR2 YSLEER come from the germline V gene. The CDR3 region has the DNA TGCGCCAGCAGCCAAGCCCCGAGCGGGAGCCGAGACAATGAGCAGTTCTTC. Translated: CASSQAPSGSRDNEQFF.

The genes are TRBV4-3 and TRBJ2-3; no clear D. In germline, CDR1 is LGHNA, CDR2 YSLEER. V dropped 1 base and J dropped 9 bases, with 11 bases sitting between them. CDR3 length: 13 amino acids. The DNA for the CDR3 is TGCGCCAGCAGCCAAGGCCCTGGGCAGACGCAGTATTTT. Protein: CASSQGPGQTQYF.

The chain recombines TRBV20-1 with TRBJ2-7; unclear D gene. Trimming removed 2 bases from V and 3 bases from J, with 5 bases in between. This CDR3 has 11 residues. Germline loops: CDR1 DFQATT, CDR2 SNEGSKA (reference sequence). The CDR3 sequence: CSARTGYEQYF. CDR3 in DNA: TGCAGTGCTAGAACGGGCTACGAGCAGTACTTC.